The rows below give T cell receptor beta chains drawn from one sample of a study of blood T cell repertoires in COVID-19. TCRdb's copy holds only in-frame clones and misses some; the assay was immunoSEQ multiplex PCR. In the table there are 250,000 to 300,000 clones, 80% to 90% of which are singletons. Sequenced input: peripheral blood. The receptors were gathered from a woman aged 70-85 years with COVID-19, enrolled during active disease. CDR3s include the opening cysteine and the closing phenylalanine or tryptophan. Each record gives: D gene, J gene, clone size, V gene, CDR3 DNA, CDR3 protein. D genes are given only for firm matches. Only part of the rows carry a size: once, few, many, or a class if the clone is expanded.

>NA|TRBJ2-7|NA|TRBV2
TGTGCCAGCACCCCTGGACTCCCGGGGTCCTACGAGCAGTACTTC
CASTPGLPGSYEQYF
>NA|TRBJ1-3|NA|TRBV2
TGTGCCAGCCGCGACAGGACCTCTGGAAACACCATATATTTT
CASRDRTSGNTIYF
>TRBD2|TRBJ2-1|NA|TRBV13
TGTGCCAGCAGCTTATCAGGACTAGCGGCTTACAATGAGCAGTTCTTC
CASSLSGLAAYNEQFF
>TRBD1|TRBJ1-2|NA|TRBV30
TGTGCCTGGAGGGGATGGACAGGGGGCTATGGCTACACCTTC
CAWRGWTGGYGYTF
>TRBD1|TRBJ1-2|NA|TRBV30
TGTGCCTGTCAAGAGCAGGGGGAGGGCTACACCTTC
CACQEQGEGYTF
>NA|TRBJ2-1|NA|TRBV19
TGTGCCAGTAGAAGTGATAGCAATGAGCAGTTCTTC
CASRSDSNEQFF
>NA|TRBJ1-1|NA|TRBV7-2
TGTGCCAGCAGCTTAGTCGGGCCCGGGAGTTTAACTGAAGCTTTCTTT
CASSLVGPGSLTEAFF
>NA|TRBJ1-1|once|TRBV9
TGTGCCAGCAGCGTAGGTGGGGGCGTAAGCACTGAAGCTTTCTTT
CASSVGGGVSTEAFF
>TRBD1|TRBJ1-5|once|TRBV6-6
TGTGCCAGCAGAACAACAGGGGACCAGCCCCAGCATTTT
CASRTTGDQPQHF
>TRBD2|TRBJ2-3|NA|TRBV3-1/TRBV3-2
TGTGCCAGCAGCCAAGATAGTCCGGGACTAGCGTCAGATACGCAGTATTTT
CASSQDSPGLASDTQYF
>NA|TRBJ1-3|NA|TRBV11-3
TGTGCCAGCAGCTTTGGACAGATGGGAGCTGGAAACACCATATATTTT
CASSFGQMGAGNTIYF
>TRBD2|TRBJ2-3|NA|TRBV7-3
TGTGCCAGCAGGCCGACTAGCAGGCCGATCACAGATACGCAGTATTTT
CASRPTSRPITDTQYF
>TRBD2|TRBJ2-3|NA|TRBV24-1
TGTGCCACCAGCCTAGCGGGAGCGGCCTCAGATACGCAGTATTTT
CATSLAGAASDTQYF
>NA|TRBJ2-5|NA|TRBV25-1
TGTGCCAGCAGTGGGCCTGAAGAGACCCAGTACTTC
CASSGPEETQYF
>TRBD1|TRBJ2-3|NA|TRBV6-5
TGTGCCAGCACGAAAGGGGGCGATACGCAGTATTTT
CASTKGGDTQYF
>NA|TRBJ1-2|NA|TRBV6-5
TGTGCCAGCACTCCGAGTAATTTAAACTATGGCTACACCTTC
CASTPSNLNYGYTF
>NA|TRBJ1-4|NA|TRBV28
TGTGCCAGCAGTCCCTCGGGGGGGGCTAATGAAAAACTGTTTTTT
CASSPSGGANEKLFF
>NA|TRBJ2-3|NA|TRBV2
TGTGCCAGCAGGTGGAGGGGCCTCACAGATACGCAGTATTTT
CASRWRGLTDTQYF
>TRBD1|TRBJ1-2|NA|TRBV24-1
TGTGCCACCAGTGAGATCGACAGGGACTATGGCTACACCTTC
CATSEIDRDYGYTF
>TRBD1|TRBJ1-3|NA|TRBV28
TGTGCCAGCAGGACAGACAGGGGACCCCCTGGAAACACCATATATTTT
CASRTDRGPPGNTIYF
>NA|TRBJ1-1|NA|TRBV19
TGTGCCAGTAGTATTAACACCCAGAACACTGAAGCTTTCTTT
CASSINTQNTEAFF
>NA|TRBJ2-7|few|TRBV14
TGTGCCAGCAGCCAACAGACTAGTTTGATCTTCGAGCAGTACTTC
CASSQQTSLIFEQYF
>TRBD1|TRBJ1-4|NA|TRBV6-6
TGTGCCAGCAGTTACCCAGAAGGGACAGTAAATGAAAAACTGTTTTTT
CASSYPEGTVNEKLFF
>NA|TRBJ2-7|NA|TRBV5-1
TGCGCCAGCAGCTTTCTGCGGGGAACCTACGAGCAGTACTTC
CASSFLRGTYEQYF
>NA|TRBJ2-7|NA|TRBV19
TGTGCCAGTAGTATGTCAGGGCTGCGCCACGAGCAGTACTTC
CASSMSGLRHEQYF
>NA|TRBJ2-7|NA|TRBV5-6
TGTGCCAGCAGCCCCGCGTTGGTTCCCACCTACGAGCAGTACTTC
CASSPALVPTYEQYF
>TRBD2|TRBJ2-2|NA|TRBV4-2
TGTGCCAGCAGCCACCGGGGACTAGCGCCCACCGGGGAGCTGTTTTTT
CASSHRGLAPTGELFF
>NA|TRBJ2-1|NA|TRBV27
TGTGCCAGCAGTTTTGGAGCAGATGAGCAGTTCTTC
CASSFGADEQFF
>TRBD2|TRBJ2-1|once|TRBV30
TGTGCCTGGAGTGTGGGGACTAGCGACAATGAGCAGTTCTTC
CAWSVGTSDNEQFF
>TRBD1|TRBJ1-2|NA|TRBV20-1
TGCAGTGCTAGTCTAGCAGGGGGCGATTCCTATGGCTACACCTTC
CSASLAGGDSYGYTF
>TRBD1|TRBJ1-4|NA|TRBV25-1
TGTGCCAGCAGTCGGGACAGGGGCGAAAAACTGTTTTTT
CASSRDRGEKLFF
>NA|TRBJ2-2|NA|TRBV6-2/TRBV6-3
TGTGCCAGCAGCACAACCCGCAAGAACACCGGGGAGCTGTTTTTT
CASSTTRKNTGELFF
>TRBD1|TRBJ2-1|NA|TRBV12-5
TGTGCTAGTGGCTCGGGACAGGGTAACAATGAGCAGTTCTTC
CASGSGQGNNEQFF
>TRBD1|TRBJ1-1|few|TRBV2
TGTGCCAGCAGTACTCAACAGGGGGCGAACACTGAAGCTTTCTTT
CASSTQQGANTEAFF
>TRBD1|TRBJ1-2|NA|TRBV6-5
TGTGCCAGCAGTTACTCCAGGGGGGACTATGGCTACACCTTC
CASSYSRGDYGYTF
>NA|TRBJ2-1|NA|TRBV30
TGTGCCTGGAGCCAGATAACCTACAATGAGCAGTTCTTC
CAWSQITYNEQFF
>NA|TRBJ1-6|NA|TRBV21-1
TGTGCCAGCAGCAACGAGGGAAGTAATTCACCCCTCCACTTT
CASSNEGSNSPLHF
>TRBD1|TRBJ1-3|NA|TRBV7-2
TGTGCCAGCAGCTTCGACAGGGGGCTTTCCACCATATATTTT
CASSFDRGLSTIYF
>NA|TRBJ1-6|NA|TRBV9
TGTGCCAGCAGCGTCGGACAGAGTCCTTATAATTCACCCCTCCACTTT
CASSVGQSPYNSPLHF
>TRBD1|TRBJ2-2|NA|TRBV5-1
TGCGCCAGCAGTCGGGACAGGGGGTTCACCGGGGAGCTGTTTTTT
CASSRDRGFTGELFF
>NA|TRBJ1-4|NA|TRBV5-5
TGTGCCAGCAGCTTGGGCCGCTTAGGCGGTGAAAAACTGTTTTTT
CASSLGRLGGEKLFF
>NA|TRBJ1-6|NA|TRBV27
TGTGCCAGCAGTTCATTCAGGGGTCAGAATTCACCCCTCCACTTT
CASSSFRGQNSPLHF
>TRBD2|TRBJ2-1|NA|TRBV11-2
TGTGCCAGCAGCTTAGCCGGGACTAGGTATGGTGAGCAGTTCTTC
CASSLAGTRYGEQFF
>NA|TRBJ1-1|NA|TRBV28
TGTGCCAGCAGTTTTGGCTTGGCCACTGAAGCTTTCTTT
CASSFGLATEAFF
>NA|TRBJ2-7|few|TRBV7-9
TGTGCCAGCAGCTTCGAAGACAGGCACCAGTACTTC
CASSFEDRHQYF
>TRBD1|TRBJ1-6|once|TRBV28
TGTGCCAGCAGTTCATTTGACAGGGGAAGCAATTCACCCCTCCACTTT
CASSSFDRGSNSPLHF
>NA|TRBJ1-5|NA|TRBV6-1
TGTGCCAGCAGTGAATCGGGGATAATCCATCAGCCCCAGCATTTT
CASSESGIIHQPQHF
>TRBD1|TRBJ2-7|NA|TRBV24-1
TGTGCCACCAGTGATAGGGGACAGCTTTTCTACGAGCAGTACTTC
CATSDRGQLFYEQYF
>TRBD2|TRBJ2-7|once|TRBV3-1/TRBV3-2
TGTGCCAGCAGGCTCGGGACTAGCGGTACCTACGAGCAGTACTTC
CASRLGTSGTYEQYF
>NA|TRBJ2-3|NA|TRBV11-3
TGTGCCAGCAGCTTAGATAAGGCGGGACTGCCGGGTGGGGATACGCAGTATTTT
CASSLDKAGLPGGDTQYF
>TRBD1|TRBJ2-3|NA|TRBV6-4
TGTGCCAGCAGTGGACAGGGGGAAGATACGCAGTATTTT
CASSGQGEDTQYF
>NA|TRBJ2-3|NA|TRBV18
TGTGCCAGCTCACCAGCCGGGGAGGCAGATACGCAGTATTTT
CASSPAGEADTQYF
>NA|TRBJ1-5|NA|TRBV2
TGTGCCAGCAGTGAAGTGGGAGGGCAGCCCCAGCATTTT
CASSEVGGQPQHF
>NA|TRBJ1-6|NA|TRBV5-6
TGTGCCAGCAGCGCGGGCGGTTCCTATAATTCACCCCTCCACTTT
CASSAGGSYNSPLHF
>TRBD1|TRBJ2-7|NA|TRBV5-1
TGCGCCAGCAGCTTGGCCGGACAGGGGGCGCGTGGCTACGAGCAGTACTTC
CASSLAGQGARGYEQYF
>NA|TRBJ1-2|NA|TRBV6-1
TGTGCCAGCAGTGAAGCTTCGGCAGGGAACTATGGCTACACCTTC
CASSEASAGNYGYTF